In this sample, the clone carrying this TCR beta chain turned up once. Its antigen is unidentified. The CDR3 length is 13 residues. Germline CDR1 reads SGHRS; CDR2 reads YFSETQ. V was cut by 5 bases and J by 7 bases, with 15 bases left in between. The data are from a study of shared clonotypes between healthy human individuals. Across the whole study: CD4 naive and CD4 memory each took three plates per donor, while CD8 naive took two and CD8 memory one.

Regarding the study as a whole: Relative to memory subsets, naive subsets generally showed larger estimated richness. Tissue TCR repertoires likely differ from these blood-only repertoires.

Each donor was a Caucasian adult residing in Nashville, Tennessee. Generated by immunoSEQ multiplex PCR, the TCRdb table keeps only in-frame clones and is missing some. Here the sample spans 2 million to 3 million clones, 90% to 95% being singletons. The J gene is TRBJ1-1, the V gene TRBV5-1, with D possibly TRBD1 on 5 matching bases. The TCR sequence derives from a man between 18 and 29 years old in good health. Some clones in this sample may be carry-over from other donors' samples. Source material: naive CD4+ T cells from PBMCs. Indicated subset: CD45RA+ positively selected. The CDR3: CASRYTGTLEAFF. The CDR3 bases are TGCGCCAGCAGGTACACCGGGACTCTTGAAGCTTTCTTT.